The T cell receptor beta chain described here comes from a study of control samples from healthy donors and cancer patients. Only in-frame clones appear in the TCRdb table, and some are missing; sequencing was by immunoSEQ multiplex PCR. The table has 120,000 or so clones, 88% seen once. This clonotype was sampled from a woman aged 55-69 years with lung cancer. Sequencing was performed on PBMCs.

Here the CDR3 reads CASSGPGTNNEQFF. The CDR3 DNA reads TGTGCCAGTAGTGGACCCGGGACCAACAATGAGCAGTTCTTC. This sequence joins TRBV19 and TRBJ2-1; the D call may be TRBD1 or TRBD2 (5 bases each). The germline V and J ends were trimmed by 5 bases and 5 bases, with 13 bases remaining between them. CDR1 and CDR2 (germline): LNHDA, SQIVND (reference sequence). The CDR3 runs to 14 residues.